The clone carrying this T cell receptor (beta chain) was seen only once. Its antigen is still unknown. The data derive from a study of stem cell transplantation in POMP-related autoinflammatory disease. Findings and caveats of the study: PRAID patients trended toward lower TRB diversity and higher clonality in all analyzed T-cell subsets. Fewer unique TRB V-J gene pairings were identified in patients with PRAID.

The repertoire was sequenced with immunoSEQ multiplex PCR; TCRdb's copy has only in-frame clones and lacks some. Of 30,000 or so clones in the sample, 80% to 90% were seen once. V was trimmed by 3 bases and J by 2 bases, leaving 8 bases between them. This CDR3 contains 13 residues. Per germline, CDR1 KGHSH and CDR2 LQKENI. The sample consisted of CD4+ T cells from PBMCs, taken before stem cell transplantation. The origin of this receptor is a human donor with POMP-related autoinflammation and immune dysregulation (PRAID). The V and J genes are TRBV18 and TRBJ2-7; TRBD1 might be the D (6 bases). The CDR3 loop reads CASSPGQTYEQYF. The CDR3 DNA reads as TGTGCCAGCTCACCCGGACAGACCTACGAGCAGTACTTC.